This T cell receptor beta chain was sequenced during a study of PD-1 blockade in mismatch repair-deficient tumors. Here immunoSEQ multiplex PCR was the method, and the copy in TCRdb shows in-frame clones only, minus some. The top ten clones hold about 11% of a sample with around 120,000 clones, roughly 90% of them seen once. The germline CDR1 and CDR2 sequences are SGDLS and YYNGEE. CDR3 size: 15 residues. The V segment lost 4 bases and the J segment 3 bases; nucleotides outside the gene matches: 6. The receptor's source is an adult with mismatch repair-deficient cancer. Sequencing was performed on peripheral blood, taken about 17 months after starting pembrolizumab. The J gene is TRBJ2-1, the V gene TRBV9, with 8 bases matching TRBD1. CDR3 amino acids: CASSPGQGLYNEQFF. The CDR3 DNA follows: TGTGCCAGCAGCCCCGGACAGGGCCTCTACAATGAGCAGTTCTTC.